This entry concerns a single TCR beta chain. Its cognate antigen is unknown. Stated time point: persistent/refractory GD, antithyroid drugs over 5 years with positive TRAb. Construction of the TCR library relied on RNA isolated from PBMCs. Germline lookup yields CDR1 MNHNS and CDR2 SASEGT. The CDR3 contains 14 residues. The V and J ends lost 6 bases and 5 bases, in that order; junction bases with no gene match: 9. This sample was included in a study of regulatory T cells in long-lasting Graves disease. Study-wide results and caveats: Public clonotype sharing was higher in persistent than newly diagnosed patients.

CDR3 regions were amplified by Arm-PCR using iRepertoire HTBI primers to build TCR beta libraries. TCRdb processed the multiplex PCR reads anew with MiXCR; each CDR3 protein has one entry. The sample includes roughly 450,000 distinct CDR3 sequences, less than 25% of them seen just once. The source was peripheral blood mononuclear cells (PBMCs), collected when the disease was refractory, from a patient treated with antithyroid drugs. The chain uses TRBV6-1 and TRBJ2-5; TRBD1 matches 7 bases. This sequence was found in a female donor with Graves disease. CDR3: CASRYLTGVETQYF. The CDR3 coding sequence is TGTGCCAGCAGATATTTAACAGGGGTCGAGACCCAGTACTTC.